The sample holds a few counts of the clone carrying this T cell receptor beta chain. The CDR3 runs 14 residues. Deletions cut 6 bases from V and 0 bases from J, with 11 bases between. Germline V gives CDR1 SNHLY, CDR2 FYNNEI. Unique molecular identifiers were incorporated when the TCRbeta library was constructed. TCRdb ran MiXCR on the PCR reads and lists one entry per CDR3 protein. The table lists 450,000 to 550,000 distinct CDR3 sequences, about an eighth of them singletons. These data are taken from a study of T-cell reconstitution after alpha-beta-depleted transplantation in children. The receptor was isolated from a female patient between 2 and 15 years old who had a stem cell transplant for aplastic anemia, so the T cells may come from the graft donor. The chain is built from TRBV2 and TRBJ2-5; no clear D. The sequences come from PBMCs, mostly from graft donor cells, collected 180 days after TCRalphabeta/CD19-depleted stem cell transplant. The CDR3 spells CASSVNSYQETQYF. CDR3 DNA sequence: TGTGCCAGCAGCGTAAACAGTTACCAAGAGACCCAGTACTTC.